This TCR beta chain was recorded in a study of T cell responses to AZD1222 COVID-19 vaccine. Study results and limitations: Among vaccine-associated CD4 TCRs, coverage spanned spike, with dominance at 160-218 and 743-854. The donors showed a predominance of white British ancestry and of females, with possible underestimation of clonal diversity. Targeting of unmutated variant regions was reportedly seen in nearly half of spike-specific TCRs.

For this clone: The antigen remains undetermined.

This CDR3 contains 15 residues. V was pared by 0 bases and J by 3 bases, with 12 bases between. Using immunoSEQ multiplex PCR, the repertoire was profiled, and TCRdb retains in-frame clones only, with some absent. Found here are 150,000 or so clones, 92% of them singletons; the top ten hold less than 2%. The origin of this receptor is an adult in good health. The rearrangement uses TRBV5-3 and TRBJ1-1; D is undetermined. TRBV5-3 is an ORF for which the function is uncertain. Here the sequenced sample was peripheral blood, taken on day 0 of AZD1222 vaccination. This chain's CDR3 is CARSLEGFGDTEAFF. CDR3 coding DNA: TGTGCCAGAAGCTTGGAGGGTTTCGGAGACACTGAAGCTTTCTTT.